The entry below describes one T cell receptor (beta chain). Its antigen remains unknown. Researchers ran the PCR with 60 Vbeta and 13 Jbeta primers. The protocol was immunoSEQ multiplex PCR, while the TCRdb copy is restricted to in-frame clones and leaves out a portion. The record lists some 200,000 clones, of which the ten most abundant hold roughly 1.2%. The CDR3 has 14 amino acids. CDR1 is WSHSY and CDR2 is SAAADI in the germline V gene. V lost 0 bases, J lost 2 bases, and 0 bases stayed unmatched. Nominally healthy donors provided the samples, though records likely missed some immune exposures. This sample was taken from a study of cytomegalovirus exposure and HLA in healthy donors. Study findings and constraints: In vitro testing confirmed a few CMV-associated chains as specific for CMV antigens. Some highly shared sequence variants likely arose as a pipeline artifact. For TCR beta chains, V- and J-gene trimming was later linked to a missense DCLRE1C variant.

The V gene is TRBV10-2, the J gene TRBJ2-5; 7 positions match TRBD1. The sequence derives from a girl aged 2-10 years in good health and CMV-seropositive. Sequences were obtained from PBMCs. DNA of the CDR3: TGCGCCAGCAGTGAGTCGGGACAGCAAGAGACCCAGTACTTC. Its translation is CASSESGQQETQYF.